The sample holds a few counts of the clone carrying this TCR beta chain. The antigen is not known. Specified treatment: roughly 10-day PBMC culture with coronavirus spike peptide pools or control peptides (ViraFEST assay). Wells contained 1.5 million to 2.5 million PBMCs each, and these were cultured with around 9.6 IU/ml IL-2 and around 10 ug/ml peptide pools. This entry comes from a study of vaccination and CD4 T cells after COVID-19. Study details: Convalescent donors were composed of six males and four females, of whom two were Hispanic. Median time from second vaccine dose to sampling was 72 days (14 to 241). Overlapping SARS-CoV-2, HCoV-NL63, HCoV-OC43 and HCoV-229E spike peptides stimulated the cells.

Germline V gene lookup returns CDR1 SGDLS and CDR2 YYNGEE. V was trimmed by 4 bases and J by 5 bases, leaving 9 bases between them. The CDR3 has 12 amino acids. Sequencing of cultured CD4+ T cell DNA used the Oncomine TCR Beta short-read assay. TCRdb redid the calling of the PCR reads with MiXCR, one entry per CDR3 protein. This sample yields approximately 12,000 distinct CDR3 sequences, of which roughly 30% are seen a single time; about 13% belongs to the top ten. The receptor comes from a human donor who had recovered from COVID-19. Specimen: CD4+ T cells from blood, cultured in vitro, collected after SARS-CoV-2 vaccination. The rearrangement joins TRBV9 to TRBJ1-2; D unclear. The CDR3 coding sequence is TGTGCCAGCAGCAAGGGCTGGTATGGCTACACCTTC. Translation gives CASSKGWYGYTF.